The 10 T cell receptor beta chains presented below share a single source sample, sequenced in a study of blood T cell repertoires in COVID-19. Only in-frame clones appear in the TCRdb table, and some are missing; sequencing was by immunoSEQ multiplex PCR. Of around 68,000 clones in the sample, approximately 79% were seen once. The sequenced material came from peripheral blood. Receptor source: a man older than 75 with active COVID-19.

This clone was seen just once. The chain is built from TRBV5-4 and TRBJ2-5; the match to TRBD1 covers 8 bases. With V trimmed by 6 bases and J by 4 bases, 8 bases remained unmatched. Germline lookup yields CDR1 SGHNT and CDR2 YYREEE (reference sequence). The CDR3 runs 14 residues. This CDR3 reads CASTKDRVGETQYF. The DNA of the CDR3 is TGTGCCAGCACCAAGGACAGGGTTGGAGAGACCCAGTACTTC.

The V gene is TRBV7-2, the J gene TRBJ1-5; no definite D call. Trimming left V 7 bases short and J 3 bases short, with 10 bases between. This CDR3 is 13 amino acids long. Looked up from germline, CDR1 is SGHTA and CDR2 is FQGNSA. The chain's CDR3 is CASTRLVNQPQHF. For the CDR3, the DNA is TGTGCCAGCACCCGGTTGGTCAATCAGCCCCAGCATTTT.

CDR3 in DNA: TGTGCCAGTACACGAGGGGTAGCGGAGTACAATGAGCAGTTCTTC. Its protein product is CASTRGVAEYNEQFF. The J gene is TRBJ2-1, the V gene TRBV19, with D possibly TRBD2 on 6 matching bases. CDR3 length: 15 amino acids. V was clipped by 7 bases and J by 4 bases, with 17 bases between them. Germline CDR1 reads LNHDA; CDR2 reads SQIVND (reference sequence).

This clone has just a few counts. The chain links TRBV7-8 to TRBJ1-6; 7 bases map to TRBD1. The length of the CDR3 is 15 residues. V trimming: 3 bases; J trimming: 5 bases; junction bases outside the gene matches: 4. CDR1 and CDR2 (germline): SGHVS, FQNEAQ. Here the CDR3 reads CASSFSTGNNSPLHF. The CDR3 nucleotides are TGTGCCAGCAGCTTTTCGACAGGGAATAATTCACCCCTCCACTTT. Using reference TRBV7-8 and TRBJ1-6 for the parts outside the CDR3, the full variable domain is GAGVSQSPRYKVAKRGQDVALRCDPISGHVSLFWYQQALGQGPEFLTYFQNEAQLDKSGLPSDRFFAERPEGSVSTLKIQRTQQEDSAVYLCASSFSTGNNSPLHFGNGTRLTVT.

V is TRBV7-2 and J is TRBJ2-1; 8 bases fit TRBD2. J was trimmed by 6 bases and V by 5 bases; bases with no gene match: 9. Germline V gene data show CDR1 as SGHTA and CDR2 as FQGNSA. This CDR3 spans 15 amino acids. The CDR3 region is CASSPTGTSRNEQFF. Written as DNA, the CDR3 is TGTGCCAGCAGCCCAACCGGGACTAGTCGCAATGAGCAGTTCTTC. Supplemented by reference TRBV7-2 and TRBJ2-1, the full variable domain reads GAGVSQSPSNKVTEKGKDVELRCDPISGHTALYWYRQSLGQGLEFLIYFQGNSAPDKSGLPSDRFSAERTGGSVSTLTIQRTQQEDSAVYLCASSPTGTSRNEQFFGPGTRLTVL.

The chain joins TRBV19 to TRBJ1-1, with TRBD1 identical over 9 bases. Trimming removed 4 bases from V and 5 bases from J; junction bases left unmatched: 8. Germline CDR1 and CDR2: LNHDA and SQIVND (reference sequence). The CDR3 is made up of 15 amino acids. In DNA, the CDR3 is TGTGCCAGTAGTAAGGCTGGACAGGGGACTACTGAAGCTTTCTTT. Encoded protein: CASSKAGQGTTEAFF.

This chain joins TRBV3-1 (or the pseudogene TRBV3-2) and TRBJ2-7, with D possibly being TRBD2 (6 bases). From germline, CDR1 is LGHDT and CDR2 YNNKEL (reference sequence). The CDR3 loop spans 15 amino acids. V lost 6 bases, J lost 2 bases, and 17 bases lay in between. The chain's CDR3 is CASRPVGRGPYEQYF. DNA of the CDR3: TGTGCCAGCAGACCCGTCGGGCGGGGTCCCTACGAGCAGTACTTC.

The rearrangement joins TRBV6-1 to TRBJ2-7, with 10 bases aligning to TRBD2. Germline assignment: CDR1 MNHNS and CDR2 SASEGT. V was clipped by 1 base and J by 4 bases; unmatched bases: 13. The CDR3 extends over 18 amino acids. CDR3 region: CASSEVWVGLAGEYEQYF. CDR3 sequence (DNA): TGTGCCAGCAGTGAAGTTTGGGTGGGTCTAGCGGGGGAGTACGAGCAGTACTTC.

This chain joins TRBV7-9 and TRBJ1-3; the D gene is possibly TRBD1 (6 bases). Germline V gene lookup returns CDR1 SEHNR and CDR2 FQNEAQ (reference sequence). CDR3 length equals 15 residues. Deletions cut 0 bases from V and 2 bases from J, with 8 bases between. DNA for the CDR3: TGTGCCAGCAGCTTAGCCAGGGACACTGGAAACACCATATATTTT. This sequence encodes CASSLARDTGNTIYF.

The sample holds one count of this clone. The rearrangement uses TRBV18 and TRBJ1-6; a possible D gene is TRBD1 (6 bases). This CDR3 region has 15 residues. Per germline, CDR1 KGHSH and CDR2 LQKENI. The V and J ends lost 3 bases and 4 bases respectively, with 10 bases between them. In DNA form, the CDR3 reads TGTGCCAGCTCACCGGACGGACAGTATAATTCACCCCTCCACTTT. Its translation: CASSPDGQYNSPLHF.